A single sample gave rise to the 14 T cell receptor beta chains below, sequenced in a study of neurological immune-mediated disorders. TCRdb reanalysed the 5' RACE reads using MiXCR and keeps one entry per CDR3 protein. Of about 60,000 distinct CDR3 sequences detected, 3.5% to 4.5% appear once; the ten largest clones hold around 2.1%. Sequenced: PBMCs. The source is a woman in her fifties or sixties with multiple sclerosis.

The table lists this clonotype with a few counts. The chain combines TRBV7-6 with TRBJ1-1; D remains ambiguous. The germline V gene has CDR1 SGHVS and CDR2 FNYEAQ. The CDR3 is 17 residues long. Trimming cost V 0 bases and J 0 bases, with 14 bases left between them. In nucleotides, the CDR3 is TGTGCCAGCAGCTTAGCCGGGGTGGCAGAACTGAACACTGAAGCTTTCTTT. Its translation is CASSLAGVAELNTEAFF.

This clonotype came up many times. This chain connects TRBV4-2 to TRBJ1-4; D gene unclear. This CDR3 has 12 amino acids. Germline V gene sequence: CDR1 LGHNA, CDR2 YNFKEQ. Trimming pared 2 bases from V and 4 bases from J, leaving 2 bases between. CDR3 in DNA: TGTGCCAGCAGCCAAAATAATGAAAAACTGTTTTTT. It specifies CASSQNNEKLFF.

There are many counts of this clonotype. The J gene is TRBJ1-5, the V gene TRBV18, with D tentatively TRBD1 (6 bases). The CDR3 runs to 15 residues. Between the trimmed V and J ends, which lost 3 bases and 0 bases, there was a span of 9 bases. CDR1 and CDR2 from the germline V gene are KGHSH and LQKENI. The CDR3 loop is CASSPGTNSNQPQHF. CDR3 sequence (DNA): TGTGCCAGCTCACCGGGGACAAATAGCAATCAGCCCCAGCATTTT. Together with reference TRBV18 and TRBJ1-5, the CDR3 gives the full variable domain: NAGVMQNPRHLVRRRGQEARLRCSPMKGHSHVYWYRQLPEEGLKFMVYLQKENIIDESGMPKERFSAEFPKEGPSILRIQQVVRGDSAAYFCASSPGTNSNQPQHFGDGTRLSIL.

There are many counts of this clonotype. The V gene is TRBV7-6, the J gene TRBJ2-5; 13 bases agree with TRBD2. Germline loops: CDR1 SGHVS, CDR2 FNYEAQ. The length of the CDR3 is 17 residues. V lost 5 bases and J lost 4; bases outside the gene matches: 10. Written as DNA, the CDR3 is TGTGCCAGCAGCGCCCAGTGGACTAGCGGGGGAACAGAGACCCAGTACTTC. Protein: CASSAQWTSGGTETQYF.

This clonotype was counted at least ten times. The V call is TRBV25-1, the J call TRBJ1-3; D is possibly TRBD1 (5 bases). V gave up 5 bases and J gave up 1 base, with 12 bases separating them. The germline V gene has CDR1 MGHDK and CDR2 SYGVNS. CDR3 size: 15 residues. CDR3 in DNA: TGTGCCAGCAGTCGTTTGGGGGAATCTGGAAACACCATATATTTT. Translation: CASSRLGESGNTIYF.

This clonotype was detected many times. V gene TRBV29-1 combines with J gene TRBJ2-1; maybe TRBD2 (5 bases). This CDR3 has 12 amino acids. Looked up from germline, CDR1 is SQVTM and CDR2 is ANQGSEA. Trimming took 4 bases from V and 5 from J, leaving 9 bases between them. CDR3 coding DNA: TGCAGCGTTGGAGGGAACCACAATGAGCAGTTCTTC. This gives the protein CSVGGNHNEQFF.

As concerns this clonotype: The junction does not match germline at one end; this may be a read error. The genes are TRBV24-1 and TRBJ1-5; 7 bases match TRBD1. The germline gives CDR1 KGHDR, CDR2 SFDVKD. There are 14 residues in the CDR3. The CDR3 sequence is CATWTGLSGQPQNF. CDR3 DNA: TGTGCCACCTGGACAGGCTTATCAGGGCAGCCCCAGAATTTT.

This clonotype was observed at least ten times. The chain combines TRBV10-3 with TRBJ2-5; D remains ambiguous. The CDR3 spans 12 residues. CDR1 and CDR2 (germline): ENHRY, SYGVKD. Trimming left V 3 bases short and J 2 bases short, with 4 bases between. Here the CDR3 reads CAISDPQETQYF. Written as DNA, the CDR3 is TGTGCCATCAGTGATCCTCAAGAGACCCAGTACTTC.

The rearrangement joins TRBV12-3 or TRBV12-4 to TRBJ1-5, with a possible D match to TRBD1 (6 bases). The CDR3 has 13 amino acids. With 3 bases removed from V and 10 bases from J, the gap between germline ends came to 13 bases. CDR3 nucleotides: TGTGCCAGCAGTTTGGGGGGGCTCAGCCCCCAGCATTTT. This translates into CASSLGGLSPQHF.

This clonotype has at least ten counts. V and J are TRBV24-1 and TRBJ1-1; D is perhaps TRBD1 (5 bases). This CDR3 has 15 residues. Looked up from germline, CDR1 is KGHDR and CDR2 is SFDVKD. V was clipped by 3 bases and J by 1 base, with 11 bases between them. The CDR3, as DNA: TGTGCCACCAGTGATCGCAGGGCCCCGAACACTGAAGCTTTCTTT. Translating it yields CATSDRRAPNTEAFF.

The table lists this clonotype with many counts. The chain's CDR3 is CASSSSSYGYTF. The DNA for the CDR3 is TGTGCCAGCAGTTCCAGTTCCTATGGCTACACCTTC. The rearrangement uses TRBV6-2 or TRBV6-3 and TRBJ1-2, with D unresolved. The germline CDR1 and CDR2 sequences are MNHEY and SVGEGT. This CDR3 region has 12 residues. V lost 4 bases and J lost 4, with 7 bases in between.

This clonotype was counted at least ten times. The rearrangement uses TRBV6-5 and TRBJ1-2; D unclear. The V end lost 8 bases, the J end lost 2 bases, and 12 bases lay between the germline ends. The CDR3 runs 13 residues. CDR1 MNHEY and CDR2 SVGAGI come from the germline V gene. The CDR3 reads CASAERSNYGYTF. The DNA of the CDR3 is TGTGCCAGCGCAGAACGCAGCAACTATGGCTACACCTTC.

Notes on this clonotype: The CDR3 end shows no conserved phenylalanine or tryptophan, and so a read error is likely. The DNA is left out, because the CDR3 cannot be placed on it with certainty; the CDR3 is given as TCRdb lists it. The chain combines TRBV21-1 with TRBJ2-7; no DNA check was done on the table's D call, TRBD1. TRBV21-1 is termed a pseudogene. Counting both end residues, the CDR3 totals 15 amino acids. The CDR3 is CASSNPTGTCYEQYN.

The V and J genes are TRBV5-6 and TRBJ2-7; D call uncertain. The V end was cut by 5 bases, the J end by 4 bases, with 10 bases between. Germline CDR1 and CDR2: SGHDT and YYEEEE. The CDR3 has 12 amino acids. The chain's CDR3 is CASSSLSYEQYF. The DNA for the CDR3 is TGTGCCAGCAGTTCGCTCAGTTACGAGCAGTACTTC.